The 13 T cell receptor beta chains presented below share a single source sample, sequenced in a study of tumor and adjacent non-tumor tissue in lung cancer. No cell sorting was done before RNA was extracted from the tissue. TCRbeta libraries were built with three rounds of nested PCR, modified from ARM-PCR. TCRdb reprocessed the multiplex PCR reads with MiXCR, giving one entry per CDR3 protein. Seen here are 200,000 or so distinct CDR3 sequences, less than 80% observed once, and the top ten hold roughly a quarter. The material sequenced was lung tumor tissue. The receptor set was obtained from a man in his 60s with non-small cell lung cancer.

This clonotype has just a few counts. The CDR3 sequence is CSARDPLAGSYNEQFF. CDR3 coding DNA: TGCAGTGCTAGAGATCCGCTAGCGGGGTCCTACAATGAGCAGTTCTTC. This chain connects TRBV20-1 to TRBJ2-1; 9 positions match TRBD2. The CDR3 loop spans 16 amino acids. The germline CDR1 and CDR2 sequences are DFQATT and SNEGSKA (reference sequence). The ends lost 0 bases at V and 1 base at J; junction bases unmatched: 4.

On this clonotype: Its ends do not fully match the called genes, so a read error is possible. The chain uses TRBV6-2 or TRBV6-3 and TRBJ1-5; possible D gene TRBD1, 5 bases. The CDR3 sequence is 18 residues long. CDR1 MNHEY and CDR2 SVGEGT come from the germline V gene. The CDR3 DNA reads TGTGCCAGCAGTTACAAATCCTACAAGGGGTACAGCAATCAGGCCCAGCATTTT. Amino acid sequence: CASSYKSYKGYSNQAQHF.

Concerning this clonotype itself: This CDR3 fails to terminate in the conserved phenylalanine or tryptophan, so it likely reflects a read error. Because the CDR3's place on the DNA is in doubt, the DNA is left out and the CDR3 is given as listed by TCRdb. The J gene is TRBJ2-6, the V gene TRBV11-2. The germline V gene has CDR1 SGHAT and CDR2 FQNNGV. Both ends counted, the CDR3 spans 14 residues. CDR3 residues: CANSPISGTNVLTI.

A remark on this clonotype: Since the CDR3 does not end with the conserved phenylalanine or tryptophan, this likely comes from a read error. CDR3 residues: CASNLGGGTCNEQFI. The CDR3 bases are TGTGCCAGCAACTTAGGCGGGGGGACTTGCAATGAGCAGTTCATC. This chain links TRBV11-3 with TRBJ2-1; TRBD2 matches at 8 bases. CDR1 is SGHNT, CDR2 YENEEA, per germline. The CDR3 is made up of 15 amino acids.

Notes on this clonotype: Given a much more abundant clone one base away, this may be a read error. The rearrangement links TRBV6-1 to TRBJ2-1, with a possible D match to TRBD1 (6 bases). Germline V CDR1 and CDR2: MNHNS, SASEGT. This CDR3 comprises 11 residues. CDR3 loop: CASRTEGKHGF. CDR3 DNA sequence: TGTGCCAGCCGGACAGAGGGGAAGCATGGCTTC.

As regards this clonotype: At one end the junction does not follow the germline gene, possibly because of a read error. The chain is built from TRBV5-4 and TRBJ1-1; the D is unclear. CDR3 length: 13 residues. CDR1 is SGHNT and CDR2 is YYREEE in the germline V gene (reference sequence). The CDR3 DNA reads as TGTGCCAGCAGCCTTGGGGAGAACACTGTAGCTTTCTTT. As protein: CASSLGENTVAFF.

Comment on this clonotype: A read error is possible here, since a much larger clone lies one base away. The conserved closing phenylalanine or tryptophan is absent in this CDR3, likely reflecting a read error. The genes are TRBV6-6 and TRBJ2-1, with unresolved D. V dropped 0 bases and J dropped 4 bases, with 7 bases sitting between them. Looked up from germline, CDR1 is MNHNY and CDR2 is SVGAGI (reference sequence). The CDR3 loop spans 14 amino acids. DNA for the CDR3: TGTGCCAGCAGTTACTCGGCAGTTTACAATGAGCAGTTCTCC. It translates to CASSYSAVYNEQFS.

V usage is TRBV24-1 and J usage is TRBJ2-1; 8 nucleotides align to TRBD2. Germline CDR1 KGHDR, CDR2 SFDVKD. Unmatched junction bases numbered 11, after V lost 3 bases and J lost 5 bases. CDR3 length: 17 amino acids. This CDR3 is CATSDTSPAGGHNEQFF. The CDR3 DNA is TGTGCCACCAGTGATACGTCCCCGGCGGGAGGCCACAATGAGCAGTTCTTC.

The sample holds many counts of this clonotype. CDR3 sequence: CASSLGVSQYGYTF. In nucleotides, the CDR3 is TGTGCCAGCAGCTTAGGCGTCAGCCAGTATGGCTACACCTTC. The chain couples TRBV11-2 to TRBJ1-2, with no clear D. The CDR3 sequence is 14 residues long. V shed 1 base and J shed 5 bases, with 11 bases lying between them. CDR1 and CDR2 (germline): SGHAT, FQNNGV. Using reference TRBV11-2 and TRBJ1-2 for the parts outside the CDR3, the full variable domain is EAGVAQSPRYKIIEKRQSVAFWCNPISGHATLYWYQQILGQGPKLLIQFQNNGVVDDSQLPKDRFSAERLKGVDSTLKIQPAKLEDSAVYLCASSLGVSQYGYTFGSGTRLTVV.

This clonotype has ten or more counts. V and J are TRBV30 and TRBJ2-2; perhaps TRBD1 as D (6 bases). CDR3 size: 12 residues. V lost 8 bases to trimming and J lost 1 base, with 8 bases between them. Germline values: CDR1 GTSNPN, CDR2 SVGIG (reference sequence). This CDR3 is CAGGGNTGELFF. CDR3 in DNA: TGTGCCGGGGGCGGGAACACCGGGGAGCTGTTTTTT.

The V call is TRBV10-3, the J call TRBJ2-2; no clear D. Germline V lookup: CDR1 ENHRY, CDR2 SYGVKD. V dropped 3 bases and J dropped 4 bases, with 6 bases sitting between them. The CDR3 totals 13 residues. The CDR3 DNA reads as TGTGCCATCAGTGACAGGATCACCGGGGAGCTGTTTTTT. Residues: CAISDRITGELFF.

Turning to this clonotype: The junction differs from germline at one of its ends, possibly a read error. The rearrangement joins TRBV28 to TRBJ1-2; tentative D call: TRBD1 (6 bases). This CDR3 contains 13 residues. Germline CDR1 MDHEN, CDR2 SYDVKM. The CDR3 protein is CASSSEGERDYAF. DNA for the CDR3: TGTGCCAGCAGTTCCGAGGGGGAACGTGACTACGCCTTC.

About this clonotype: Given a much more abundant clone one base away, this may be a read error. The V gene is TRBV12-3 or TRBV12-4, the J gene TRBJ2-5; D is perhaps TRBD1 (5 bases). The CDR3 is made up of 13 amino acids. Trimming removed 10 bases from V and 2 bases from J, with 14 bases in between. The CDR3 region has the DNA TGTGCCACCAAAGCAGGGCATCAAGAGACCCAGTACTTC. Protein product: CATKAGHQETQYF.